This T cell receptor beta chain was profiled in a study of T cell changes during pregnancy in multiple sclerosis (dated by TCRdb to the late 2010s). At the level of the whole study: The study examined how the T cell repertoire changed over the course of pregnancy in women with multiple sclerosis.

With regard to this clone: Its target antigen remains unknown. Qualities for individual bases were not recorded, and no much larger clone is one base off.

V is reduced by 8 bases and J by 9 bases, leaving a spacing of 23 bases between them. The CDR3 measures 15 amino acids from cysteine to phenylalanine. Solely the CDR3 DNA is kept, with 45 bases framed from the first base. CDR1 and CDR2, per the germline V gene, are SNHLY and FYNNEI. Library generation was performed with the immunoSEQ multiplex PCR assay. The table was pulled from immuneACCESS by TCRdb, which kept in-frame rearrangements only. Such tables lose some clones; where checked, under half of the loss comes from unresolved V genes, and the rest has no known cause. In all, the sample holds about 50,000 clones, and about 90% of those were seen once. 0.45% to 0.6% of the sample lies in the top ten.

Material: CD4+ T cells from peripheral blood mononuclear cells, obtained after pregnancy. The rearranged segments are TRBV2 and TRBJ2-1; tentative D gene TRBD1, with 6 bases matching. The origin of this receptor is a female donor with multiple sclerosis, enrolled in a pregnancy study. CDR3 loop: CASLWGQSQVGEQFF. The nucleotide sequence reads TGTGCCAGCCTCTGGGGGCAGTCTCAGGTGGGTGAGCAGTTCTTC.